These 30 T cell receptor beta chains were sequenced from one sample in a study of T cells in Graves' hyperthyroidism and ophthalmopathy. RNA transcripts gave rise to amplified TCR beta CDR3 regions. During a first-round RT-PCR of the TCR CDR3, the HTBI primer set was used. TCRdb reprocessed the multiplex PCR reads via MiXCR and lists one record per CDR3 protein. The sample yields about 600,000 distinct CDR3 sequences, 14% seen once. The sequencing sample was made of blood. The receptor set was obtained from a woman under 30 with Graves' ophthalmopathy.

This clonotype was observed at least ten times. The V call is TRBV11-2, the J call TRBJ2-2; no firm D call. There are 14 residues in the CDR3. Trimming left V 5 bases short and J 2 bases short, with 9 bases between. Germline V gene data show CDR1 as SGHAT and CDR2 as FQNNGV. The CDR3 coding sequence is TGTGCCAGCAGCAACGGGCCAAACACCGGGGAGCTGTTTTTT. It translates to CASSNGPNTGELFF. The variable domain in full, with the rest retrieved from reference TRBV11-2 and TRBJ2-2, is EAGVAQSPRYKIIEKRQSVAFWCNPISGHATLYWYQQILGQGPKLLIQFQNNGVVDDSQLPKDRFSAERLKGVDSTLKIQPAKLEDSAVYLCASSNGPNTGELFFGEGSRLTVL.

In its sample, this clonotype was seen a few times. The V and J genes are TRBV30 and TRBJ2-2, with 8 bases that match TRBD1. V lost 4 bases and J lost 4; bases outside the gene matches: 11. CDR1 GTSNPN and CDR2 SVGIG come from the germline V gene (reference sequence). The CDR3 is 16 residues long. CDR3 in DNA: TGTGCCTGGACCGTAGGACGGACAGGGTTCACCGGGGAGCTGTTTTTT. Translated: CAWTVGRTGFTGELFF.

This clonotype has ten or more counts. This chain uses TRBV7-9 with TRBJ2-7; a weak D match, TRBD2 (6 bases). Germline V gene sequence: CDR1 SEHNR, CDR2 FQNEAQ (reference sequence). The V gene lost 2 bases and the J gene lost 0 bases, with 14 bases spanning the gap. The CDR3 spans 16 residues. CDR3 DNA: TGTGCCAGCAGCTTATCGGCTAGCGTTCCCTCCTACGAGCAGTACTTC. Protein product: CASSLSASVPSYEQYF.

The V call is TRBV4-1, the J call TRBJ2-4; D gene uncertain. Deletions cut 2 bases from V and 0 bases from J, with 8 bases between. The CDR3 sequence is 15 residues long. CDR1 and CDR2 from the germline V gene are MGHRA and YSYEKL. CDR3 nucleotide sequence: TGCGCCAGCAGCCAACTAAGGCTAGCCAAAAACATTCAGTACTTC. This encodes CASSQLRLAKNIQYF.

This clonotype came up once. This may arise from a read error, as a much more abundant clone is one base away. The V call is TRBV4-2, the J call TRBJ2-1; D is perhaps TRBD2 (6 bases). Germline CDR1 is LGHNA and CDR2 is YNFKEQ. V dropped 10 bases and J dropped 10 bases, with 26 bases sitting between them. The CDR3 totals 15 residues. CDR3 region: CANSIWRLDSGEQFF. CDR3 coding DNA: TGTGCCAACTCGATCTGGCGACTAGACTCAGGCGAGCAGTTCTTC.

Of note for this clonotype: A much larger clone differs by one base, so this may be a read error. The genes are TRBV28 and TRBJ1-2; D is perhaps TRBD1 (5 bases). The CDR3 is made up of 16 amino acids. Germline V gene sequence: CDR1 MDHEN, CDR2 SYDVKM. The CDR3 bases are TGTGCCAGCAGCCTCCCCCGGCGAGGACGGGACTATGGCTACGCCTTC. As protein: CASSLPRRGRDYGYAF.

This clonotype was picked up many times. V usage is TRBV6-2 or TRBV6-3 and J usage is TRBJ2-7, with 11 bases matching TRBD1. The ends lost 7 bases at V and 4 bases at J; junction bases unmatched: 6. The CDR3 contains 14 residues. From germline, CDR1 is MNHEY and CDR2 SVGEGT. The CDR3, as DNA: TGTGCCAGCATCATGGACAGGGGGCGGTACGAGCAGTACTTC. This codes for CASIMDRGRYEQYF.

This clonotype was observed many times. The rearrangement uses TRBV20-1 and TRBJ2-7, with 12 bases aligning to TRBD1. The CDR3 has 16 residues. Germline loops: CDR1 DFQATT, CDR2 SNEGSKA (reference sequence). Germline trimming cut 0 bases from V and 5 bases from J; bases unmatched to any gene: 8. The CDR3 bases are TGCAGTGCTAGAGACCCCTCCGGGACAGGGGGCAACGAGCAGTACTTC. Its protein product is CSARDPSGTGGNEQYF.

Note on this clonotype: With a much larger clone just one base away, this may be a read error. V is TRBV12-3 or TRBV12-4 and J is TRBJ2-2, with 8 nucleotides matching TRBD1. This CDR3 region has 15 residues. CDR3 loop: CVSSWQGAGTGELFF. The CDR3 coding sequence is TGTGTCAGCAGTTGGCAGGGGGCGGGCACCGGGGAGCTGTTTTTT.

V gene TRBV7-9 combines with J gene TRBJ2-7; a possible D gene is TRBD1 (5 bases). The CDR3 covers 14 residues. CDR1 and CDR2 (germline): SEHNR, FQNEAQ (reference sequence). The ends were cut back, 0 bases at V and 1 base at J, with 7 bases in the middle. This CDR3 is CASSLATASYEQYF. Written as DNA, the CDR3 is TGTGCCAGCAGCTTAGCGACAGCTTCCTACGAGCAGTACTTC.

In this sample, this clonotype turned up many times. This chain's CDR3 is CASSYSAGWSTDTQYF. The DNA of the CDR3 is TGTGCCAGCAGTTACTCCGCGGGTTGGAGCACAGATACGCAGTATTTT. The V call is TRBV6-5, the J call TRBJ2-3; D perhaps matches TRBD2 (5 bases). The CDR3 spans 16 residues. Germline V gene data show CDR1 as MNHEY and CDR2 as SVGAGI. Trimming removed 0 bases at V and 0 bases at J, with 10 bases between.

This clonotype has a count of ten or more. The J gene is TRBJ2-7, the V gene TRBV20-1, with a tentative D call TRBD2 (6 bases). The CDR3 is 12 amino acids. Per germline, CDR1 DFQATT and CDR2 SNEGSKA (reference sequence). The CDR3 is CRPGAAPHEQYF. In DNA form, the CDR3 reads TGCAGACCGGGAGCAGCCCCCCACGAGCAGTACTTC.

The V gene is TRBV12-3 or TRBV12-4, the J gene TRBJ2-7, with TRBD1 matching over 8 bases. With 11 bases clipped from V and 2 bases from J, the junction kept 5 bases outside the gene matches. The CDR3 has 12 residues. The CDR3 nucleotides read TGTGCCGTTCAGGGGGCTACCTACGAGCAGTACTTC. Protein: CAVQGATYEQYF.

For the CDR3, the DNA is TGTGCCAGCAGTGAAGGCCGGGGACTTAGACAAGAGACCCAGTACTTC. Translating it yields CASSEGRGLRQETQYF. J is TRBJ2-5 and V is TRBV6-1; tentative D call: TRBD2 (6 bases). Germline V gives CDR1 MNHNS, CDR2 SASEGT. The length of the CDR3 is 16 residues. V lost 1 base, J lost 2 bases, and 14 bases lay in between.

This clonotype came up many times. The rearrangement joins TRBV30 to TRBJ2-7, with unresolved D. The CDR3 spans 13 residues. Germline assignment: CDR1 GTSNPN and CDR2 SVGIG (reference sequence). The V end lost 2 bases, the J end lost 0 bases, and 8 bases lay between the germline ends. The CDR3 spells CAWSIMRSYEQYF. CDR3 nucleotide sequence: TGTGCCTGGAGTATAATGCGCTCCTACGAGCAGTACTTC.

Concerning this clonotype: Possible read error: a much larger clone is one base away. This chain uses TRBV12-3 or TRBV12-4 with TRBJ1-5; 8 positions match TRBD1. The CDR3 is 17 residues long. CDR3 in DNA: TGTGCCAGCAGTGAATATGGGACAGGTAATAGCAATCAGCCCCAGCGTTTT. This encodes CASSEYGTGNSNQPQRF.

This clonotype was seen at least ten times. V gene TRBV3-1 combines with J gene TRBJ2-2; D ambiguous. Trimming took off 0 bases at V and 0 bases at J, with 2 bases between the two ends. CDR1 is LGHDT and CDR2 is YNNKEL in the germline V gene (reference sequence). This CDR3 contains 14 residues. The CDR3 sequence: CASSQDTNTGELFF. The CDR3 region has the DNA TGTGCCAGCAGCCAAGACACGAACACCGGGGAGCTGTTTTTT. The full variable domain, completed using reference TRBV3-1 and TRBJ2-2, is DTAVSQTPKYLVTQMGNDKSIKCEQNLGHDTMYWYKQDSKKFLKIMFSYNNKELIINETVPNRFSPKSPDKAHLNLHINSLELGDSAVYFCASSQDTNTGELFFGEGSRLTVL.

At least ten counts were recorded for this clonotype. The chain recombines TRBV3-1 with TRBJ2-5, with 8 bases matching TRBD2. V lost 4 bases and J lost 3; bases outside the gene matches: 4. Looked up from germline, CDR1 is LGHDT and CDR2 is YNNKEL (reference sequence). The CDR3 runs 14 residues. The CDR3, as DNA: TGTGCCAGCAGCCGTAATAGCGGGGAAGAGACCCAGTACTTC. This gives the protein CASSRNSGEETQYF.

This clonotype was observed many times. This chain uses TRBV2 with TRBJ1-5, with a tentative D call TRBD1 (5 bases). The CDR3 sequence is 14 residues long. V was cut by 2 bases and J by 5 bases, with 10 bases left in between. Germline CDR1 SNHLY, CDR2 FYNNEI. The CDR3 protein is CASSEFGGDQPQHF. Written as DNA, the CDR3 is TGTGCCAGCAGTGAATTCGGAGGGGATCAGCCCCAGCATTTT.

This clonotype was seen ten or more times. This sequence joins TRBV28 and TRBJ2-7; TRBD1 matches 8 bases. This CDR3 is 13 amino acids long. Germline lookup yields CDR1 MDHEN and CDR2 SYDVKM. Losses at the gene ends were 10 bases for V and 3 bases for J; bases not matched to a gene: 8. CDR3 amino acids: CATAQGAVYEQYF. In nucleotides, the CDR3 is TGTGCCACTGCTCAGGGGGCCGTCTACGAGCAGTACTTC.

This clonotype was picked up a small number of times. J is TRBJ1-2 and V is TRBV20-1; no clear D. V lost 0 bases to trimming and J lost 2 bases, with 19 bases between them. Germline V gives CDR1 DFQATT, CDR2 SNEGSKA (reference sequence). CDR3 length equals 17 residues. The CDR3 region is CSAREEGSYAYNYGYTF. CDR3 bases: TGCAGTGCTAGAGAGGAGGGCTCTTATGCCTACAACTATGGCTACACCTTC.

The table lists this clonotype with many counts. V gene TRBV12-3 or TRBV12-4 combines with J gene TRBJ1-2, with a weak D call TRBD1 (5 bases). The CDR3 is 14 amino acids. V lost 7 bases, J lost 8 bases, and 20 bases lay in between. CDR3 in DNA: TGTGCCAGCACCCCAGAGGTAGGGGTTAACGGCTACACCTTC. Protein: CASTPEVGVNGYTF.

The genes are TRBV9 and TRBJ1-2; a possible D gene is TRBD1 (5 bases). Trimming removed 4 bases from V and 6 bases from J, with 16 bases in between. Germline CDR1 SGDLS, CDR2 YYNGEE. The CDR3 loop spans 14 amino acids. The CDR3 sequence is CASSSAVRDNGYTF. CDR3 bases: TGTGCCAGCAGCTCCGCCGTCAGGGATAATGGCTACACCTTC.

This clonotype was counted between two and nine times. This chain links TRBV2 with TRBJ1-5; D is ambiguous. Germline CDR1 SNHLY, CDR2 FYNNEI. The CDR3 loop spans 11 amino acids. Trimming pared 6 bases from V and 11 bases from J, leaving 11 bases between. The chain's CDR3 is CASRSTGSQHF. The DNA for the CDR3 is TGTGCCAGCAGGTCGACCGGGTCCCAGCATTTT.

This clonotype appeared many times. The CDR3 DNA sequence: TGTGCCAGCAGGACGGATCCGGCAGGGGGAAACATTCAGTACTTC. The encoded protein is CASRTDPAGGNIQYF. The chain carries TRBV2 and TRBJ2-4, with 7 bases that match TRBD1. J gave up 6 bases and V 6 bases, and 11 bases lay outside the gene matches. Looked up from germline, CDR1 is SNHLY and CDR2 is FYNNEI. The CDR3 runs 15 residues.

This clonotype has ten or more counts. The CDR3: CASSSEFTSYNEQFF. The CDR3 nucleotides are TGTGCCAGCAGCTCCGAGTTTACCTCCTACAATGAGCAGTTCTTC. V gene TRBV7-6 combines with J gene TRBJ2-1, with D hard to call. CDR3 size: 15 residues. The V gene lost 4 bases and the J gene lost 0 bases, with 10 bases spanning the gap. The germline CDR1 and CDR2 sequences are SGHVS and FNYEAQ.

This clonotype was recorded at least ten times. This sequence joins TRBV3-1 and TRBJ1-2, with D unresolved. CDR1 and CDR2 (germline): LGHDT, YNNKEL (reference sequence). The CDR3 is made up of 14 amino acids. Trimming took 0 bases from V and 5 from J, leaving 10 bases between them. The CDR3 nucleotides are TGTGCCAGCAGCCAAGATTTGGTTGGTTATGGCTACACCTTC. Translating gives CASSQDLVGYGYTF.

This clonotype was detected ten times or more. The V and J genes are TRBV12-3 or TRBV12-4 and TRBJ2-1, with D perhaps TRBD1 (5 bases). V was clipped by 7 bases and J by 8 bases, with 12 bases between them. The CDR3 spans 12 residues. Here the CDR3 reads CASNVWGDEQFF. In DNA, the CDR3 is TGTGCCAGCAACGTGTGGGGCGATGAGCAGTTCTTC.

The chain couples TRBV30 to TRBJ2-7; 9 nucleotides line up with TRBD1. CDR3 size: 13 residues. CDR1 GTSNPN and CDR2 SVGIG come from the germline V gene (reference sequence). V lost 4 bases and J lost 8; bases outside the gene matches: 9. The CDR3 DNA reads TGTGCCTGGACCAGCGGGACAGGGAGGAAGCAGTACTTC. Residues: CAWTSGTGRKQYF.

This clonotype has ten or more counts. CDR3 sequence reads: CASSLRAGETDTQYF. In DNA form, the CDR3 reads TGTGCCAGCAGCTTAAGAGCGGGGGAGACAGATACGCAGTATTTT. J is TRBJ2-3 and V is TRBV11-2; 8 nucleotides line up with TRBD2. The CDR3 is made up of 15 amino acids. The germline gives CDR1 SGHAT, CDR2 FQNNGV. V trimming: 2 bases; J trimming: 3 bases; junction bases outside the gene matches: 4.